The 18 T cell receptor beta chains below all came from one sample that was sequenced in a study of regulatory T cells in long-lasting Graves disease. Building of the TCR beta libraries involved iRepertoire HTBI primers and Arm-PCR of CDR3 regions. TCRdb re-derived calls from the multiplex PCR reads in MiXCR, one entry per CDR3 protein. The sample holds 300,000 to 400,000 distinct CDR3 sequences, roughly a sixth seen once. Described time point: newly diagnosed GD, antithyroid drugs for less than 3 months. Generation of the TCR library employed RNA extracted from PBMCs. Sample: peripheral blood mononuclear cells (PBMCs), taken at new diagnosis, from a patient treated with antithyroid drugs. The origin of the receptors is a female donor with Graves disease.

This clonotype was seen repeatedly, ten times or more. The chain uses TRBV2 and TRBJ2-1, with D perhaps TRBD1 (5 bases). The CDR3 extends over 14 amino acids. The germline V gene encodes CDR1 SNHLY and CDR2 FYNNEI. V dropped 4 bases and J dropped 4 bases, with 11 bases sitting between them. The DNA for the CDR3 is TGTGCCAGCAGTGTGGAACAGGTTTACAATGAGCAGTTCTTC. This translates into CASSVEQVYNEQFF. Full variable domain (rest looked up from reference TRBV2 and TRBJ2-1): EPEVTQTPSHQVTQMGQEVILRCVPISNHLYFYWYRQILGQKVEFLVSFYNNEISEKSEIFDDQFSVERPDGSNFTLKIRSTKLEDSAMYFCASSVEQVYNEQFFGPGTRLTVL.

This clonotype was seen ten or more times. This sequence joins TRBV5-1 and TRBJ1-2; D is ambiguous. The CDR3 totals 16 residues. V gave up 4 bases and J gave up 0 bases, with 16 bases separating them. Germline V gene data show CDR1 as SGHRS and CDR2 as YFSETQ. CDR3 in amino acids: CASSAISHPTNYGYTF. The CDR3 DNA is TGCGCCAGCAGCGCCATATCGCATCCAACTAACTATGGCTACACCTTC.

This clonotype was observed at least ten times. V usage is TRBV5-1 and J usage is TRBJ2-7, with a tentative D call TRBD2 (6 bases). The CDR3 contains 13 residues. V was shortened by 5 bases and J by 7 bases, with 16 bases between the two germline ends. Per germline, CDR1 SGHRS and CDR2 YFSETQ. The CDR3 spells CASRDGTAGEQYF. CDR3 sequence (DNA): TGCGCCAGCAGGGATGGGACTGCGGGAGAGCAGTACTTC.

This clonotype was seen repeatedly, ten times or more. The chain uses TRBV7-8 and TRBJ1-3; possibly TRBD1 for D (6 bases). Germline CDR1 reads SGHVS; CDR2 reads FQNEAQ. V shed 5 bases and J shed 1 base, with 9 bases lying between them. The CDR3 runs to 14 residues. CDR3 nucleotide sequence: TGTGCCAGCAGCCCAGGGGCATCTGGAAACACCATATATTTT. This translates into CASSPGASGNTIYF.

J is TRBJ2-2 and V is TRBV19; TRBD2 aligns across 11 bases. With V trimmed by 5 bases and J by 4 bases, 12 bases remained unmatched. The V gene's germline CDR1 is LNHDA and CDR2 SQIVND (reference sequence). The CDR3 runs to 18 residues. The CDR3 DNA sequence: TGTGCCAGTAGTTCGACTAGCGGGGTGGTGAGGCGCACCGGGGAGCTGTTTTTT. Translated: CASSSTSGVVRRTGELFF.

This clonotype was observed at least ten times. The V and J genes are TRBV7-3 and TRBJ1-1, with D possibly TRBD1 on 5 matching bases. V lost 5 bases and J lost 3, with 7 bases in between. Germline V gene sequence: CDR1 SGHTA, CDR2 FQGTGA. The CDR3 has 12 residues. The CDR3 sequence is CASSRGDTEAFF. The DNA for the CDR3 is TGTGCCAGCAGCCGGGGGGACACTGAAGCTTTCTTT.

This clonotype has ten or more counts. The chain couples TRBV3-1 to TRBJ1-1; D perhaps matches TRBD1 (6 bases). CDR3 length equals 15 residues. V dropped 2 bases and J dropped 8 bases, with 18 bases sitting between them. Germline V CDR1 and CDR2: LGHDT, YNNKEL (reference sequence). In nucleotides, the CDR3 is TGTGCCAGCAGCCAACGGACACAGGGAAAGATAGAAGCTTTCTTT. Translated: CASSQRTQGKIEAFF.

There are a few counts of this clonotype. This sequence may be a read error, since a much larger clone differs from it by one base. The CDR3 loop is CAWSLQGNTEASF. The CDR3 nucleotides are TGTGCCTGGAGCTTACAGGGGAACACTGAAGCTTCCTTT. The gene calls are TRBV30 and TRBJ1-1; TRBD1 matches 7 bases. CDR3 length: 13 residues. Germline V lookup: CDR1 GTSNPN, CDR2 SVGIG (reference sequence).

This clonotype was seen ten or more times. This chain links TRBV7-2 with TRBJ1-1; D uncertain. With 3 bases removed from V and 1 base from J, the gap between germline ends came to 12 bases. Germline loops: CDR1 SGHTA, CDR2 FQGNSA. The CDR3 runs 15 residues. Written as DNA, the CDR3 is TGTGCCAGCAGCTTGCGGACTCGCGGGAACACTGAAGCTTTCTTT. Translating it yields CASSLRTRGNTEAFF.

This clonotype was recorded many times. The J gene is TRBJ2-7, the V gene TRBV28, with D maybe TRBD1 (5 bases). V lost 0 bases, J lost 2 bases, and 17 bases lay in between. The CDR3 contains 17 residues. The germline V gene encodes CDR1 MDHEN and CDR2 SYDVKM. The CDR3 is CASSLWKDTTSPYEQYF. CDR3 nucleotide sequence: TGTGCCAGCAGTTTATGGAAGGACACTACATCGCCCTACGAGCAGTACTTC.

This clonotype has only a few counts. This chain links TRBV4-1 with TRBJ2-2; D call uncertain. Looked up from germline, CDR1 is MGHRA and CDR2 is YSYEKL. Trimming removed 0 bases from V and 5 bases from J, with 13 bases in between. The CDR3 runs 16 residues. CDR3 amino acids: CASSQDRLVKTGELFF. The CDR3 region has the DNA TGCGCCAGCAGCCAAGATAGGCTAGTCAAGACCGGGGAGCTGTTTTTT.

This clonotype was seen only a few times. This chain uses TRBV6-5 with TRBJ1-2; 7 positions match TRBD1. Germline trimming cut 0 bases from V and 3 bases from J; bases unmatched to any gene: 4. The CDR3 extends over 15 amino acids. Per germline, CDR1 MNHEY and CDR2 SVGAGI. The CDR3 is CASSYSYGTDYGYTF. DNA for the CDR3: TGTGCCAGCAGTTACTCGTACGGGACAGACTATGGCTACACCTTC.

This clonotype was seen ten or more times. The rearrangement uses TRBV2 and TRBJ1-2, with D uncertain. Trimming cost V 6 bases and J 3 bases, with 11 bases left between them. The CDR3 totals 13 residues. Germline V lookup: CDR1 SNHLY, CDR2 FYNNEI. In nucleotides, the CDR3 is TGTGCCAGCAGAGTAGGGCGGGACTATGGCTACACCTTC. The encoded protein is CASRVGRDYGYTF.

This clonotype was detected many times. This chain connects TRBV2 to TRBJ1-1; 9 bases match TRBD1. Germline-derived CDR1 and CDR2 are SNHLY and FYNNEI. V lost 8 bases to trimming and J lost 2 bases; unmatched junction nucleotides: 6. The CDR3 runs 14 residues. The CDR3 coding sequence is TGTGCCAGCGTTCCACAGGGGGCTAACACTGAAGCTTTCTTT. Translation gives CASVPQGANTEAFF.

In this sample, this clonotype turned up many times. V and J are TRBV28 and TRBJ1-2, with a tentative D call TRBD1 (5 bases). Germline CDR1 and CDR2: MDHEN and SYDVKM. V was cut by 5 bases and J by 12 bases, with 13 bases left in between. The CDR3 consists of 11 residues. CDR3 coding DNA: TGTGCCAGCAGTGCGGGACCAAAGGACACCTTC. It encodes CASSAGPKDTF.

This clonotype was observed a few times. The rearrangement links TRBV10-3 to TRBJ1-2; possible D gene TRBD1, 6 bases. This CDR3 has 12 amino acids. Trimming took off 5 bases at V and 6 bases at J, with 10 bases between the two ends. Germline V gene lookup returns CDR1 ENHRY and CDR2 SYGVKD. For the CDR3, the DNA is TGTGCCATCAGTACAGGGAACCATGGCTACACCTTC. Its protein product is CAISTGNHGYTF.

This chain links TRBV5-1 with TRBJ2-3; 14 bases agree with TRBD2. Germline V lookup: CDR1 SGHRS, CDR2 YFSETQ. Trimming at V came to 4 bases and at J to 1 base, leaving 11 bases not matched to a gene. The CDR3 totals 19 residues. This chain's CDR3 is CASSGGGTSGSSGTDTQYF. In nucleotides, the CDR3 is TGCGCCAGCAGCGGAGGCGGGACTAGCGGGAGTTCGGGCACAGATACGCAGTATTTT. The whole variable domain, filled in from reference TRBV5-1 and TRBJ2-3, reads KAGVTQTPRYLIKTRGQQVTLSCSPISGHRSVSWYQQTPGQGLQFLFEYFSETQRNKGNFPGRFSGRQFSNSRSEMNVSTLELGDSALYLCASSGGGTSGSSGTDTQYFGPGTRLTVL.

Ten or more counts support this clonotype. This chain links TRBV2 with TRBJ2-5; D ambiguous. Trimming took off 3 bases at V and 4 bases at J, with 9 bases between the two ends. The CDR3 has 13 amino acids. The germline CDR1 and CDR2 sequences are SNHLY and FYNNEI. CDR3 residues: CASSDDLGETQYF. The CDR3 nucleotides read TGTGCCAGCAGTGACGACCTGGGAGAGACCCAGTACTTC.